A single sample gave rise to the 30 T cell receptor beta chains below, sequenced in a study of T cell repertoires in cytomegalovirus infection. TCRdb independently ran MiXCR on the reads; one entry per CDR3 protein. This table has approximately 500,000 distinct CDR3 sequences, about 30% appearing once. The sample consisted of PBMCs. These receptors all stem from a human donor in good health (CMV status not recorded). Some clones in this sample may be carry-over from other donors' samples.

The chain joins TRBV5-1 to TRBJ1-1, with TRBD1 matching over 8 bases. Unmatched junction bases numbered 8, after V lost 0 bases and J lost 4 bases. Per germline, CDR1 SGHRS and CDR2 YFSETQ. The CDR3 has 16 residues. The CDR3 spells CASSLDRGVFGTEAFF. CDR3 DNA: TGCGCCAGCAGCTTGGACAGGGGGGTGTTTGGCACTGAAGCTTTCTTT.

The V call is TRBV28, the J call TRBJ1-2, with TRBD1 identical over 9 bases. With 6 bases clipped from V and 3 bases from J, the junction kept 8 bases outside the gene matches. Germline CDR1 MDHEN, CDR2 SYDVKM. The CDR3 is 15 residues long. The CDR3, as DNA: TGTGCCAGCAGGGACGGGACAGGGAGTTACTATGGCTACACCTTC. The encoded protein is CASRDGTGSYYGYTF.

This clonotype appeared a few times. The chain joins TRBV24-1 to TRBJ2-7; no clear D. The germline CDR1 and CDR2 sequences are KGHDR and SFDVKD. V shed 2 bases and J shed 2 bases, with 3 bases lying between them. The CDR3 is 12 residues long. The CDR3 sequence is CATSDSTYEQYF. The DNA of the CDR3 is TGTGCCACCAGTGATTCAACCTACGAGCAGTACTTC.

The chain couples TRBV7-9 to TRBJ2-3, with 12 bases identical to TRBD2. From germline, CDR1 is SEHNR and CDR2 FQNEAQ (reference sequence). The V gene end was trimmed by 2 bases and the J gene end by 5 bases; junction bases not matched to a gene: 5. The CDR3 consists of 16 residues. CDR3 bases: TGTGCCAGCAGCTTAACGACTAGCGGGAGCGGAGATACGCAGTATTTT. It is translated as CASSLTTSGSGDTQYF. The complete variable domain, with remaining parts taken from reference TRBV7-9 and TRBJ2-3, reads DTGVSQNPRHKITKRGQNVTFRCDPISEHNRLYWYRQTLGQGPEFLTYFQNEAQLEKSRLLSDRFSAERPKGSFSTLEIQRTEQGDSAMYLCASSLTTSGSGDTQYFGPGTRLTVL.

This clonotype was observed a few times. The chain combines TRBV4-1 with TRBJ1-5, with a possible D match to TRBD1 (5 bases). Germline CDR1 and CDR2: MGHRA and YSYEKL. The CDR3 totals 16 residues. V was shortened by 0 bases and J by 0 bases, with 9 bases between the two germline ends. CDR3 bases: TGCGCCAGCAGCCAAGAGTGGGGCACTAGCAATCAGCCCCAGCATTTT. Protein sequence: CASSQEWGTSNQPQHF.

This clonotype was counted between two and nine times. The chain combines TRBV20-1 with TRBJ2-5; the match to TRBD1 covers 10 bases. Germline V CDR1 and CDR2: DFQATT, SNEGSKA (reference sequence). CDR3 length: 12 residues. V dropped 6 bases and J dropped 5; count of bases not matched to a gene: 3. CDR3 region: CSAPGQGETQYF. CDR3 bases: TGCAGTGCCCCGGGACAGGGGGAGACCCAGTACTTC.

This clonotype has just a few counts. The chain couples TRBV14 to TRBJ2-5; D gene uncertain. Trimming removed 1 base at V and 1 base at J, with 16 bases between. Germline CDR1 and CDR2: SGHDN and FVKESK. This CDR3 comprises 17 residues. In nucleotides, the CDR3 is TGTGCCAGCAGCCAAGGGGCCCAGCGAGCTTTCCAAGAGACCCAGTACTTC. Protein sequence: CASSQGAQRAFQETQYF.

The chain couples TRBV6-2 or TRBV6-3 to TRBJ2-1; D perhaps matches TRBD1 (6 bases). This CDR3 is 15 amino acids long. Germline CDR1 and CDR2: MNHEY and SVGEGT. V lost 9 bases and J lost 6, with 21 bases in between. CDR3 DNA: TGTGCCAGTTCCCAGAACAGGGTGGGTGCCAATGAGCAGTTCTTC. This gives the protein CASSQNRVGANEQFF.

This sequence joins TRBV11-3 and TRBJ2-3; TRBD1 might be the D (6 bases). Trimming shortened V by 7 bases and J by 6 bases, and 20 bases separated the two germline ends. In germline, CDR1 is SGHNT, CDR2 YENEEA. CDR3 length equals 15 residues. CDR3 sequence: CASTLIGGASDTQYF. For the CDR3, the DNA is TGTGCCAGCACCTTGATTGGGGGCGCTTCGGATACGCAGTATTTT.

The CDR3 reads CASSTRPGTGNEKLFF. As DNA, the CDR3 is TGTGCCAGCAGCACGCGCCCCGGGACAGGGAACGAAAAACTGTTTTTT. V and J are TRBV7-2 and TRBJ1-4, with 9 bases matching TRBD1. Germline values: CDR1 SGHTA, CDR2 FQGNSA. V lost 5 bases, J lost 8 bases, and 12 bases stayed unmatched. This CDR3 is built from 16 residues.

The rearrangement uses TRBV10-3 and TRBJ2-7, with D perhaps assigned TRBD1 or TRBD2 (5 bases each). Trimming took off 2 bases at V and 6 bases at J, with 11 bases between the two ends. The CDR3 consists of 13 residues. Germline V gene data show CDR1 as ENHRY and CDR2 as SYGVKD. The CDR3: CAISEEGWGEQYV. The CDR3, as DNA: TGTGCCATCAGTGAGGAGGGGTGGGGCGAGCAGTACGTC.

This chain joins TRBV4-3 and TRBJ2-5; D remains unclear. Trimming left V 4 bases short and J 4 bases short, with 13 bases between. The length of the CDR3 is 14 residues. CDR1 and CDR2 (germline): LGHNA, YSLEER. DNA for the CDR3: TGCGCCAGCAGCCCCCGAGAGGCCGGAGAGACCCAGTACTTC. Amino acids: CASSPREAGETQYF.

This clonotype was recorded many times. V usage is TRBV7-2 and J usage is TRBJ1-3; tentatively, D is TRBD1 (5 bases). CDR3 length equals 15 residues. With 6 bases removed from V and 0 bases from J, the gap between germline ends came to 12 bases. CDR1 is SGHTA and CDR2 is FQGNSA in the germline V gene. The CDR3, as DNA: TGTGCCAGCAGACCCGGGACTGTCTCTGGAAACACCATATATTTT. Translation: CASRPGTVSGNTIYF.

This clonotype was seen ten or more times. The CDR3, as DNA: TGTGCCAGCAGCTTAGCAGCGTCTAGCGGGAGATTGAATGAGCAGTTCTTC. The encoded protein is CASSLAASSGRLNEQFF. The genes are TRBV7-2 and TRBJ2-1; 10 nucleotides align to TRBD2. V was pared by 0 bases and J by 7 bases, with 9 bases of the junction left unmatched. Germline assignment: CDR1 SGHTA and CDR2 FQGNSA. This CDR3 is built from 17 residues.

There are a few counts of this clonotype. The V gene is TRBV24-1, the J gene TRBJ2-2; no reliable D call. Germline V gives CDR1 KGHDR, CDR2 SFDVKD. The CDR3 extends over 15 amino acids. Trimming removed 6 bases from V and 6 bases from J, with 16 bases in between. The CDR3 bases are TGTGCCACCAGTAGTAATGCCATCGGTTCCGGGGAGCTGTTTTTT. This codes for CATSSNAIGSGELFF.

The chain recombines TRBV5-6 with TRBJ2-1; 8 bases align to TRBD2. There are 14 residues in the CDR3. The ends lost 4 bases at V and 9 bases at J; junction bases unmatched: 9. Germline CDR1 is SGHDT and CDR2 is YYEEEE. CDR3 sequence (DNA): TGTGCCAGCAGCCTCTCTATAGCGGGACTTGAGCAGTTCTTC. It specifies CASSLSIAGLEQFF.

This clonotype was seen only a few times. V gene TRBV11-2 combines with J gene TRBJ2-3, with 7 bases lining up with TRBD2. Germline V gene sequence: CDR1 SGHAT, CDR2 FQNNGV. Trimming took 4 bases from V and 3 from J; bases not matched to a gene: 10. This CDR3 spans 16 amino acids. DNA for the CDR3: TGTGCCAGCAGCTATAGCGGGCGATTGGGGACAGATACGCAGTATTTT. Translation: CASSYSGRLGTDTQYF.

The genes are TRBV28 and TRBJ1-5; a weak D match, TRBD1 (6 bases). V was trimmed by 6 bases and J by 5 bases, leaving 11 bases between them. Germline lookup yields CDR1 MDHEN and CDR2 SYDVKM. There are 13 residues in the CDR3. The CDR3 DNA sequence: TGTGCCAGCAGGGGACACCTAGATCAGCCCCAGCATTTT. Translated, it gives CASRGHLDQPQHF.

This chain uses TRBV14 with TRBJ2-1; no clear D. Germline values: CDR1 SGHDN, CDR2 FVKESK. The V end was cut by 1 base, the J end by 4 bases, with 11 bases between. The CDR3 runs to 15 residues. CDR3 in amino acids: CASSQASLNYNEQFF. CDR3 coding DNA: TGTGCCAGCAGCCAAGCTAGTTTGAATTACAATGAGCAGTTCTTC.

The chain recombines TRBV28 with TRBJ2-1; TRBD2 is a possible D gene (5 bases). V was cut by 6 bases and J by 10 bases, with 16 bases left in between. The germline CDR1 and CDR2 sequences are MDHEN and SYDVKM. CDR3 size: 13 residues. The CDR3 loop is CASRLSGSGEQFF. CDR3 DNA sequence: TGTGCCAGCAGGCTGAGTGGGTCGGGGGAGCAGTTCTTC.

J is TRBJ2-1 and V is TRBV12-3 or TRBV12-4, with D possibly being TRBD1 or TRBD2 (6 bases each). Trimming took 3 bases from V and 4 from J, leaving 19 bases between them. CDR3 length: 17 amino acids. The CDR3 nucleotides read TGTGCCAGCAGTTTCCCTCGTGAGCGGAGGGGGTACAATGAGCAGTTCTTC. The encoded protein is CASSFPRERRGYNEQFF.

The chain is built from TRBV5-1 and TRBJ1-1, with TRBD1 matching over 8 bases. The germline V gene has CDR1 SGHRS and CDR2 YFSETQ. This CDR3 has 16 residues. V lost 3 bases and J lost 5; bases outside the gene matches: 12. The DNA of the CDR3 is TGCGCCAGCAGCTCGGACAGGGAGGGGGGTTGGACTGAAGCTTTCTTT. Translated, it gives CASSSDREGGWTEAFF.

The rearrangement joins TRBV20-1 to TRBJ2-5; TRBD2 matches at 8 bases. This CDR3 has 17 amino acids. Trimming cost V 2 bases and J 4 bases; bases outside gene matches: 15. The germline V gene has CDR1 DFQATT and CDR2 SNEGSKA (reference sequence). CDR3 DNA: TGCAGTGCTAGAAAGGTTCCCAGCGGGAGTACTTTAGAGACCCAGTACTTC. It translates to CSARKVPSGSTLETQYF.

There are many counts of this clonotype. The chain is built from TRBV7-8 and TRBJ1-2, with D possibly matching TRBD1 (5 bases). Germline V gene data show CDR1 as SGHVS and CDR2 as FQNEAQ. CDR3 length: 13 residues. The V end lost 1 base, the J end lost 7 bases, and 10 bases lay between the germline ends. This CDR3 is CASSLERRGGYTF. CDR3 sequence (DNA): TGTGCCAGCAGCTTAGAGAGGAGGGGTGGCTACACCTTC.

This clonotype was seen a handful of times. The chain recombines TRBV28 with TRBJ2-2; 13 bases line up with TRBD2. This CDR3 is 17 amino acids long. V dropped 6 bases and J dropped 0; count of bases not matched to a gene: 4. CDR1 is MDHEN, CDR2 SYDVKM, per germline. This CDR3 reads CASRLTSGRPNTGELFF. As DNA, the CDR3 is TGTGCCAGCAGGCTGACTAGCGGGAGGCCGAACACCGGGGAGCTGTTTTTT.

This chain connects TRBV6-6 to TRBJ1-1; 12 bases are a match to TRBD1. This CDR3 has 15 residues. CDR1 and CDR2 from the germline V gene are MNHNY and SVGAGI (reference sequence). V trimming: 6 bases; J trimming: 7 bases; junction bases outside the gene matches: 9. CDR3 in DNA: TGTGCCAGCAGCCGGGAGGGACAGGGGGCGAGTGAAGCTTTCTTT. Its protein product is CASSREGQGASEAFF.

This clonotype was seen only a few times. This chain connects TRBV4-1 to TRBJ1-5; D is undetermined. Germline assignment: CDR1 MGHRA and CDR2 YSYEKL. V lost 0 bases to trimming and J lost 3 bases, with 12 bases between them. This CDR3 has 16 amino acids. The chain's CDR3 is CASSQEARVLNQPQHF. CDR3 in DNA: TGCGCCAGCAGCCAAGAAGCCCGGGTCCTCAATCAGCCCCAGCATTTT.

CDR3 loop: CASSASGSSYEQYV. DNA for the CDR3: TGTGCCAGTAGTGCAAGCGGGAGCTCCTACGAGCAGTACGTC. The V and J genes are TRBV19 and TRBJ2-7, with 8 bases matching TRBD2. V shed 5 bases and J 0 bases; nucleotides not matched to a gene: 3. The CDR3 runs 14 residues. The germline CDR1 and CDR2 sequences are LNHDA and SQIVND (reference sequence).

The rearrangement uses TRBV6-2 or TRBV6-3 and TRBJ1-5, with D possibly matching TRBD1 (5 bases). The CDR3 sequence is 13 residues long. Germline V gene sequence: CDR1 MNHEY, CDR2 SVGEGT. V lost 6 bases, J lost 4 bases, and 10 bases lay in between. This CDR3 is CASRRDGNQPQHF. Here the CDR3 DNA reads TGTGCCAGCAGACGGGACGGAAATCAGCCCCAGCATTTT.

This clonotype was detected only a few times. The rearrangement joins TRBV4-3 to TRBJ2-1; 12 bases map to TRBD2. V was clipped by 2 bases and J by 8 bases; unmatched bases: 7. The CDR3 runs to 16 residues. Germline V gene lookup returns CDR1 LGHNA and CDR2 YSLEER. The CDR3 region is CASSQTRLAGVDEQFF. The CDR3 DNA reads as TGCGCCAGCAGCCAAACACGACTAGCGGGAGTCGATGAGCAGTTCTTC.